This TCR beta chain emerged from a study of PD-L1 blockade in urothelial cancer. Spiking each PCR with synthetic TCR analog templates was performed. Assay: immunoSEQ multiplex PCR; the TCRdb copy retains only in-frame clones and omits some. There are roughly 100,000 clones in the sample; around four fifths occur only once, and approximately 8% lies in the top ten. The CDR3 runs 15 residues. Germline V gene sequence: CDR1 SGHVS, CDR2 FQNEAQ. Trimming took 3 bases from V and 7 from J; bases not matched to a gene: 9. Indicated time point: peripheral blood 6 weeks after treatment start. The source was PBMCs, collected around atezolizumab (anti-PD-L1) treatment. This sequence was found in a man between 65 and 80 years old with urothelial cancer. The chain recombines TRBV7-8 with TRBJ2-1; TRBD2 agrees at 7 bases. CDR3 region: CASSFWGGGLNEQFF. CDR3 DNA sequence: TGTGCCAGCAGCTTCTGGGGGGGAGGTTTAAATGAGCAGTTCTTC.